These T cell receptor beta chains were read from a single sample in a study of blood T cell repertoires in COVID-19. Libraries were prepared by immunoSEQ multiplex PCR; TCRdb keeps only in-frame clonotypes and omits some of them. The sample lists about 280,000 clones; 70% to 90% were seen once. Source material: peripheral blood. The source is an older woman with acute or convalescent COVID-19. CDR3s include the opening cysteine and the closing phenylalanine or tryptophan. The D gene is left open where the match is weak. Clone size is shown for a subset of rows, as once, few, many or a class of expanded clone.

TRBV11-2	TRBJ2-2	.	17	TRBD1	CASSPNRRQGQFGELFF	TGTGCCAGCAGCCCGAACCGCCGACAGGGTCAGTTCGGGGAGCTGTTTTTT
TRBV9	TRBJ2-3	.	16	TRBD2	CASSVGLAEGTDTQYF	TGTGCCAGCAGCGTAGGGCTAGCGGAGGGGACAGATACGCAGTATTTT
TRBV7-9	TRBJ1-1	.	19	.	CASSLIVWRAQGPYTEAFF	TGTGCCAGCAGCTTAATTGTTTGGAGAGCCCAGGGTCCCTACACTGAAGCTTTCTTT
TRBV6-5	TRBJ2-7	.	15	.	CASSRPATEPYEQYF	TGTGCCAGCAGTCGACCAGCGACAGAACCCTACGAGCAGTACTTC
TRBV4-1	TRBJ1-5	.	15	TRBD1	CASSVQGYSNQPQHF	TGCGCCAGCAGCGTACAGGGGTACAGCAATCAGCCCCAGCATTTT
TRBV10-3	TRBJ1-5	.	10	.	CAIKGLPQHF	TGTGCCATCAAGGGGTTACCCCAGCATTTT
TRBV3-1/TRBV3-2	TRBJ2-2	.	16	.	CASSHMVATNTGELFF	TGTGCCAGCAGCCATATGGTGGCCACGAACACCGGGGAGCTGTTTTTT
TRBV4-1	TRBJ1-3	.	16	TRBD1	CASSLDETGSGNTIYF	TGCGCCAGCAGCCTAGATGAGACAGGGTCTGGAAACACCATATATTTT
TRBV14	TRBJ1-2	.	12	.	CASSLPSGGYTF	TGTGCCAGCAGCCTCCCCAGCGGGGGCTACACCTTC
TRBV5-4	TRBJ2-3	.	14	TRBD2	CAPQRGPSTDTQYF	TGTGCCCCGCAGCGGGGGCCATCCACAGATACGCAGTATTTT
TRBV5-1	TRBJ1-1	.	13	.	CASSRTANTEAFF	TGCGCCAGCAGCCGGACAGCGAACACTGAAGCTTTCTTT
TRBV18	TRBJ1-3	few	14	.	CASSPPMIGDTIYF	TGTGCCAGCTCACCACCGATGATCGGGGACACCATATATTTT
TRBV19	TRBJ1-2	.	13	.	CASSIGTGTGYTF	TGTGCCAGTAGTATAGGTACGGGAACGGGCTACACCTTC
TRBV7-9	TRBJ2-3	once	15	.	CASSYSTASTDTQYF	TGTGCCAGCAGCTACTCGACAGCTAGCACAGATACGCAGTATTTT
TRBV5-1	TRBJ1-2	.	14	.	CASSSTTGSYGYTF	TGCGCCAGCAGCTCCACTACAGGATCTTATGGCTACACCTTC
TRBV6-5	TRBJ2-7	.	15	TRBD1	CASSHMGQGKDEQYF	TGTGCCAGCAGCCACATGGGACAGGGTAAGGACGAGCAGTACTTC